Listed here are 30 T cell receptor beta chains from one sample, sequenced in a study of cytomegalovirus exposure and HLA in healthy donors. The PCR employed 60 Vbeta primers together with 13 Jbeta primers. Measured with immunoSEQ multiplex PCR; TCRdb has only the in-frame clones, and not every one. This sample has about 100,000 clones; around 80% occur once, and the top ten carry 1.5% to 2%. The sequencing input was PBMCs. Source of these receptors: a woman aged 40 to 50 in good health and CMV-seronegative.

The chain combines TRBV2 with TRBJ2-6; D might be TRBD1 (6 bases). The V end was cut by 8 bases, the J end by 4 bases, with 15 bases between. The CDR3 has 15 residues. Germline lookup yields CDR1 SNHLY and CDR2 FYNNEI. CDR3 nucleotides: TGTGCCAGCTCATGGCTGGGGGCCGGGGCCAACGTCCTGACTTTC. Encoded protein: CASSWLGAGANVLTF.

This CDR3 reads CASSGDSYSTDTQYF. CDR3 in DNA: TGTGCCAGCAGCGGCGACAGCTATAGCACAGATACGCAGTATTTT. The V gene is TRBV5-8, the J gene TRBJ2-3; weak D call: TRBD1 (5 bases). The ends were cut back, 4 bases at V and 0 bases at J, with 12 bases in the middle. Per the germline V gene, CDR1 is SGHTS and CDR2 is YDEGEE. The CDR3 contains 15 residues.

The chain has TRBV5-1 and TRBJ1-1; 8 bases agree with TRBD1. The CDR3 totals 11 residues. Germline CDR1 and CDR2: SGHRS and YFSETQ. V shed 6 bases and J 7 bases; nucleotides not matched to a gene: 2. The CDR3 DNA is TGCGCCAGCACCGACAGGGGTGAAGCTTTCTTT. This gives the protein CASTDRGEAFF.

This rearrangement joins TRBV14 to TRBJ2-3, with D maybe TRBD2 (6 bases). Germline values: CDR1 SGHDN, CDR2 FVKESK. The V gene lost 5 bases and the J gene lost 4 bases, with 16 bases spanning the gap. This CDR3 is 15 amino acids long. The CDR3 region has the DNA TGTGCCAGCAGCGATGACGGGACTCGGGCAGATACGCAGTATTTT. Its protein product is CASSDDGTRADTQYF.

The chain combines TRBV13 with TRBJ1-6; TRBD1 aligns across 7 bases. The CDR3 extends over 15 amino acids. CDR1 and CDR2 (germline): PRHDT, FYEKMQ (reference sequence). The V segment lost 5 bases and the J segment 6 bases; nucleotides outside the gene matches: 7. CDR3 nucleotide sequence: TGTGCCAGCAGCCCAGGGGGTACGGGTAATTCACCCCTCCACTTT. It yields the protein CASSPGGTGNSPLHF.

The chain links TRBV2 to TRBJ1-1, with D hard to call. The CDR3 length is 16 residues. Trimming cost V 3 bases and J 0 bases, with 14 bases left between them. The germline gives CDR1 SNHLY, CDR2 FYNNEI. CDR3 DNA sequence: TGTGCCAGCAGTGACAGGCAAGCTACAATGAACACTGAAGCTTTCTTT. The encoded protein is CASSDRQATMNTEAFF.

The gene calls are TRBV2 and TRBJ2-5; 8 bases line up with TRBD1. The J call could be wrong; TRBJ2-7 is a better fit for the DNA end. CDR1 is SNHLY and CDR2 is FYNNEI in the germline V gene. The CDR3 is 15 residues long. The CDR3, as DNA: TGTGCCAGCAGAGACCGGACAGGGAGCTCCTACGAGCAGTACTTC. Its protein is CASRDRTGSSYEQYF.

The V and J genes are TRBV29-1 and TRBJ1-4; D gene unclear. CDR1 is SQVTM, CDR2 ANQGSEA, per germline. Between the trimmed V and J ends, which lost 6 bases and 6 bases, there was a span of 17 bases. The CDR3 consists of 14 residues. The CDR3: CSVLIEMPYEKLFF. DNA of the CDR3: TGCAGCGTGTTGATAGAGATGCCTTATGAAAAACTGTTTTTT.

The CDR3 nucleotides are TGCGCCAGCAGCCAAGATAGGGGCGGGACAGGGCTATTTACGCAGTATTTT. It yields the protein CASSQDRGGTGLFTQYF. V usage is TRBV4-3 and J usage is TRBJ2-3, with TRBD1 matching 9 bases. Per the germline V gene, CDR1 is LGHNA and CDR2 is YSLEER. Trimming removed 0 bases from V and 8 bases from J; junction bases left unmatched: 12. The CDR3 loop spans 17 amino acids.

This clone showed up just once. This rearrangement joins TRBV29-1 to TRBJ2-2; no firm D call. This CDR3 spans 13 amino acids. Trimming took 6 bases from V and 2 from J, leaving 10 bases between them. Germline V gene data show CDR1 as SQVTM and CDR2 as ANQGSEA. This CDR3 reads CSVRGPNTGELFF. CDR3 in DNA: TGCAGCGTCCGTGGGCCCAACACCGGGGAGCTGTTTTTT.

CDR3 bases: TGTGCCAGCAGCAGATCGGGCGGGAGCGGGACCGGGGAGCTGTTTTTT. Protein product: CASSRSGGSGTGELFF. The V call is TRBV4-2, the J call TRBJ2-2, with 7 bases aligning to TRBD2. Germline-derived CDR1 and CDR2 are LGHNA and YNFKEQ. Trimming took 5 bases from V and 5 from J; bases not matched to a gene: 11. This CDR3 has 16 amino acids.

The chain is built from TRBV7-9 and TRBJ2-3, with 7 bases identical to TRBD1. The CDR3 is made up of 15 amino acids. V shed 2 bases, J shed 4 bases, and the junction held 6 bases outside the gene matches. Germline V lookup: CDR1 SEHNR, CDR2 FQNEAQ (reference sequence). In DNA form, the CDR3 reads TGTGCCAGCAGCTTACAGGGGGTGCGAGCAGATACGCAGTATTTT. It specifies CASSLQGVRADTQYF.

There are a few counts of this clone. This chain's CDR3 is CASRIAGGGRDEQFF. In DNA form, the CDR3 reads TGTGCCAGCAGAATAGCGGGAGGAGGGCGCGATGAGCAGTTCTTC. The chain recombines TRBV28 with TRBJ2-1, with 10 positions matching TRBD2. Germline V gene data show CDR1 as MDHEN and CDR2 as SYDVKM. There are 15 residues in the CDR3. V lost 6 bases, J lost 8 bases, and 10 bases stayed unmatched.

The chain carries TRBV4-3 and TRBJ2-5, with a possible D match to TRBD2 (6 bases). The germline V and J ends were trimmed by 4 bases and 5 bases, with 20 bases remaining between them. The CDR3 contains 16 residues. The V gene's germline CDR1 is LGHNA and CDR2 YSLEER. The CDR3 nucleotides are TGCGCCAGCAGCCCCAATAACCTTGAGGGGAGGGAGACCCAGTACTTC. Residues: CASSPNNLEGRETQYF.

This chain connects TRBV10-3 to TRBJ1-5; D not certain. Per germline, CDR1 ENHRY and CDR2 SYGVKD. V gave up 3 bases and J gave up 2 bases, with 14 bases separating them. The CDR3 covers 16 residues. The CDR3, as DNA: TGTGCCATCAGTGACCGGGAAAAATTCGGCAATCAGCCCCAGCATTTT. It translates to CAISDREKFGNQPQHF.

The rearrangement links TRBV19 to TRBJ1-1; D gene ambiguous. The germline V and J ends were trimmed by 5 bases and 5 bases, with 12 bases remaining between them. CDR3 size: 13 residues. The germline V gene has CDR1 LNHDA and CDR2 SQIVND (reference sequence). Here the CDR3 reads CASSWAEGTEAFF. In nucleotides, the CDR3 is TGTGCCAGTAGTTGGGCCGAGGGAACTGAAGCTTTCTTT. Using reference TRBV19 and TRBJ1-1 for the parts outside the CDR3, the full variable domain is DGGITQSPKYLFRKEGQNVTLSCEQNLNHDAMYWYRQDPGQGLRLIYYSQIVNDFQKGDIAEGYSVSREKKESFPLTVTSAQKNPTAFYLCASSWAEGTEAFFGQGTRLTVV.

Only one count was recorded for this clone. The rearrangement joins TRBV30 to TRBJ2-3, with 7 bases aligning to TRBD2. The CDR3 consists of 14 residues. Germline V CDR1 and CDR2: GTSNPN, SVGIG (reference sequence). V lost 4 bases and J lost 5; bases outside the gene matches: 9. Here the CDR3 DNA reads TGTGCCTGGAACCCAGCGGGAACTAAAGATACGCAGTATTTT. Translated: CAWNPAGTKDTQYF.

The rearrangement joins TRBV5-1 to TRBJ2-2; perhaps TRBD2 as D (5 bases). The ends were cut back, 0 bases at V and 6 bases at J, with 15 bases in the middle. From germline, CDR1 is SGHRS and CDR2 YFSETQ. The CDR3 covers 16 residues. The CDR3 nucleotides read TGCGCCAGCAGCTTGGGCCCGACCGGGGTGGCCGGGGAGCTGTTTTTT. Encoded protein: CASSLGPTGVAGELFF.

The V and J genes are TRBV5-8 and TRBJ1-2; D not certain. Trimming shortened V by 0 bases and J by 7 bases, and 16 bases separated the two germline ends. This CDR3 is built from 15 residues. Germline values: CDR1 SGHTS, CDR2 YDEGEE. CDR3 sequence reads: CASSLGRRAIPGYTF. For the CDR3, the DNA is TGTGCCAGCAGCTTGGGCAGGCGGGCCATCCCTGGCTACACCTTC.

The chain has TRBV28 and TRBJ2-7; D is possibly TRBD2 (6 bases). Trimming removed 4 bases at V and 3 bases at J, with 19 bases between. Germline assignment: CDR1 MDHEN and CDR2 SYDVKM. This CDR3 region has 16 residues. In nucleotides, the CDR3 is TGTGCCAGCAGTTCCTCCTATGGCGGGATTAACTACGAGCAGTACTTC. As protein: CASSSSYGGINYEQYF.

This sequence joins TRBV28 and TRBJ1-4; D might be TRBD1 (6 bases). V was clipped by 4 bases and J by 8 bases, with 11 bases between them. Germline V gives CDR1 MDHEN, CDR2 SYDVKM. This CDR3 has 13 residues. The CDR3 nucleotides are TGTGCCAGCAGTTACCCAGGGGTCGAAAAACTGTTTTTT. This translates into CASSYPGVEKLFF.

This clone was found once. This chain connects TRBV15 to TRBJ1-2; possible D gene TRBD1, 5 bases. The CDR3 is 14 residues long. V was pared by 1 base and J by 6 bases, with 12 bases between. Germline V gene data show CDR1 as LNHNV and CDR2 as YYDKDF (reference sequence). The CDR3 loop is CATSRAGGVNGYTF. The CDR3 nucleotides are TGTGCCACCAGCAGAGCCGGGGGGGTTAATGGCTACACCTTC. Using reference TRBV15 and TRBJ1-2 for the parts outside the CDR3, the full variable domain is DAMVIQNPRYQVTQFGKPVTLSCSQTLNHNVMYWYQQKSSQAPKLLFHYYDKDFNNEADTPDNFQSRRPNTSFCFLDIRSPGLGDTAMYLCATSRAGGVNGYTFGSGTRLTVV.

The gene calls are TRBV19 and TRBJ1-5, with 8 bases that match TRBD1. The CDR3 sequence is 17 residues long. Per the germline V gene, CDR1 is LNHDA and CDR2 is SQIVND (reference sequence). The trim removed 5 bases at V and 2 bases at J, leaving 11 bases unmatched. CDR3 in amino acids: CASSLGQGIVGNQPQHF. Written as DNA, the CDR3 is TGTGCCAGTAGTCTCGGACAGGGAATAGTAGGCAATCAGCCCCAGCATTTT.

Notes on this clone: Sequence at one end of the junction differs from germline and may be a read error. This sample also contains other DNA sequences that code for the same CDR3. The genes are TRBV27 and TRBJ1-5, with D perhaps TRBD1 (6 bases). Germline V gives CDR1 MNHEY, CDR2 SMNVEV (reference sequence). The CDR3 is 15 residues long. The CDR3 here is CASSFGAGVVQPQHF. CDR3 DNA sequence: TGCGCCAGCAGTTTTGGGGCAGGGGTTGTGCAGCCCCAGCATTTT.

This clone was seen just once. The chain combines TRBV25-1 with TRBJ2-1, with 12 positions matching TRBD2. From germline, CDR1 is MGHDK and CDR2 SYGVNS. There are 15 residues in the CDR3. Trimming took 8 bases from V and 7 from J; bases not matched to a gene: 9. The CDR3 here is CASSLTSGSRNEQFF. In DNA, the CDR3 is TGTGCCAGCTCCTTGACTAGCGGGAGTAGGAATGAGCAGTTCTTC.

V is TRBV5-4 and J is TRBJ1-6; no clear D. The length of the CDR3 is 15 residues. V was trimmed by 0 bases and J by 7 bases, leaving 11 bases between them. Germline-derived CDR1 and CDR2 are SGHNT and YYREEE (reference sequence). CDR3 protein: CASSLAYSQNSPLHF. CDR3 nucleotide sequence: TGTGCCAGCAGCTTGGCCTACAGCCAAAATTCACCCCTCCACTTT.

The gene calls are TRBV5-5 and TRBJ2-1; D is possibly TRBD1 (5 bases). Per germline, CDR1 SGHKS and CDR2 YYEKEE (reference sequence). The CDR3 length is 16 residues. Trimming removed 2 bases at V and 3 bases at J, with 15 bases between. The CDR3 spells CASSLLAQGFYNEQFF. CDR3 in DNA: TGTGCCAGCAGCTTACTTGCCCAGGGTTTCTACAATGAGCAGTTCTTC.

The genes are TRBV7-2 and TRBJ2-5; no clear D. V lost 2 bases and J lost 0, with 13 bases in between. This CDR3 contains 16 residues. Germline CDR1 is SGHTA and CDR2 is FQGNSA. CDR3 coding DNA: TGTGCCAGCAGCTTAACCGGTCCCATATACCAAGAGACCCAGTACTTC. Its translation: CASSLTGPIYQETQYF.

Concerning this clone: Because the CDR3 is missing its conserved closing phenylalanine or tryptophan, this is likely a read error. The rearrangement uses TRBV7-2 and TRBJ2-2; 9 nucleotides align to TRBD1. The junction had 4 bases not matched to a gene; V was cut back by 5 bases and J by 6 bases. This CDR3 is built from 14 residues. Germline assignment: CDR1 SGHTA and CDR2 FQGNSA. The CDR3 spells CASSINRGPGELFL. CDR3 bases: TGTGCCAGCAGCATTAACAGGGGGCCCGGGGAGCTGTTTCTT.

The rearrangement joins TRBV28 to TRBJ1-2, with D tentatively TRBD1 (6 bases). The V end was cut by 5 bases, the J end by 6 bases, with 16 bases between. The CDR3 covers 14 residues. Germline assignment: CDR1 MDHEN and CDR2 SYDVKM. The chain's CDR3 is CASSPPEGGDGYTF. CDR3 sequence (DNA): TGTGCCAGCAGTCCCCCGGAGGGGGGGGATGGCTACACCTTC.